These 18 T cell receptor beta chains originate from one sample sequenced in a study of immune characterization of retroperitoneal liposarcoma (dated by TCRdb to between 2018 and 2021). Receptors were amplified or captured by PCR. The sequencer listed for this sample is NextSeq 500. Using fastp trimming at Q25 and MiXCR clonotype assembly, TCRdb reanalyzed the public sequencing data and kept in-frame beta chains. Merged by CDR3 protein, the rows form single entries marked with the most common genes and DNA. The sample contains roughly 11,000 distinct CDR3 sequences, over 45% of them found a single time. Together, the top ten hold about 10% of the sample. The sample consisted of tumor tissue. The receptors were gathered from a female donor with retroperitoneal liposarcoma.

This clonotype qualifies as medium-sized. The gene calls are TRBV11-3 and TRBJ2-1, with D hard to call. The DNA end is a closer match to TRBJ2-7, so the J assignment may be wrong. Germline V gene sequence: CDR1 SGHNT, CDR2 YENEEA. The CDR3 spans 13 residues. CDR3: CASSPTVRNEQYF. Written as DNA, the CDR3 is TGTGCCAGCAGCCCAACTGTCAGGAATGAGCAGTACTTC.

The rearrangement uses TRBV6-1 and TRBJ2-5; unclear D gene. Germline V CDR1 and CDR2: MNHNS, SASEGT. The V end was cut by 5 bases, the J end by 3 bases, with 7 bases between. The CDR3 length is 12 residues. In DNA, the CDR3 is TGTGCCAGCAGTCAGCTTGAAGAGACCCAGTACTTC. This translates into CASSQLEETQYF.

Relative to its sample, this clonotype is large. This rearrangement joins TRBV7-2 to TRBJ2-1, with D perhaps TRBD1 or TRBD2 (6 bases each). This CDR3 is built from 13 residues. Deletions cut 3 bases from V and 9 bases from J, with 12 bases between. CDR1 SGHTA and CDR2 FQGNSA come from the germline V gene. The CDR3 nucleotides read TGTGCCAGCAGCTTTAACGGGGGCTTTGAGCAGTTCTTC. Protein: CASSFNGGFEQFF.

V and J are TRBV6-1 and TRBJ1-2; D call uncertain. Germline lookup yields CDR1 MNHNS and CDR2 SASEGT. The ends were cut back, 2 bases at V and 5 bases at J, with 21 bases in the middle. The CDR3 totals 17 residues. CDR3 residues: CASSEFVKGSYGYGYTF. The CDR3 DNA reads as TGTGCCAGCAGTGAATTCGTGAAGGGAAGTTATGGATATGGCTACACCTTC.

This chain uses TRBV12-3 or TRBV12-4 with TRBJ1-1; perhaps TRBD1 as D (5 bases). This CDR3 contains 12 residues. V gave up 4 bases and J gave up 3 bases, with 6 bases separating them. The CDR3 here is CASSWGYTEAFF. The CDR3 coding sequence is TGTGCCAGCAGTTGGGGGTACACTGAAGCTTTCTTT.

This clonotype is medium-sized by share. This CDR3 is CASSEGGDTTYEQFF. The CDR3 DNA follows: TGTGCCAGCAGTGAAGGGGGGGACACCACCTACGAGCAGTTCTTC. This chain joins TRBV6-1 and TRBJ2-1, with D possibly called TRBD1 or TRBD2 (6 bases each). The V gene lost 1 base and the J gene lost 10 bases, with 17 bases spanning the gap. CDR3 length: 15 amino acids. Germline V CDR1 and CDR2: MNHNS, SASEGT.

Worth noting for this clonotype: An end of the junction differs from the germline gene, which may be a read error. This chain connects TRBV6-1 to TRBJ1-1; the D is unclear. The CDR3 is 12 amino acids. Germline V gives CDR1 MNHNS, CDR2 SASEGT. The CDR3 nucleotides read TGTGCCAGCAGCTTCCAAGCCACTGACGCTTTCTTT. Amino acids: CASSFQATDAFF.

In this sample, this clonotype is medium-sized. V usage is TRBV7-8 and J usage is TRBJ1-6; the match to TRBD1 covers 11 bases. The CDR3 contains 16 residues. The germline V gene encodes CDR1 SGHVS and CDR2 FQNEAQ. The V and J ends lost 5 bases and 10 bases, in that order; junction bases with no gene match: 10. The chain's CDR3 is CASSPGTGGSGSPLHF. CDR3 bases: TGTGCCAGCAGCCCAGGGACAGGGGGGTCTGGATCACCCCTCCACTTT.

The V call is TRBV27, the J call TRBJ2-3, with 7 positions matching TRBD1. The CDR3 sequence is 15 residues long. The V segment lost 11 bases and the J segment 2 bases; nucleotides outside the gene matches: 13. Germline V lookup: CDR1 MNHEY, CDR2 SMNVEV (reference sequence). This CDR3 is CASKRGTAPTDTQYF. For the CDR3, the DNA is TGTGCCTCGAAAAGAGGGACAGCACCCACAGATACGCAGTATTTT.

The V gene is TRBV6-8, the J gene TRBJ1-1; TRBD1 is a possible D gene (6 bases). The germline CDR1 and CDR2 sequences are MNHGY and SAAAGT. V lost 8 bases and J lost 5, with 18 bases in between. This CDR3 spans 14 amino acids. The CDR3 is CASGRDKGGTEAFF. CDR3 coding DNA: TGTGCCAGCGGCCGGGACAAGGGAGGGACTGAAGCTTTCTTT.

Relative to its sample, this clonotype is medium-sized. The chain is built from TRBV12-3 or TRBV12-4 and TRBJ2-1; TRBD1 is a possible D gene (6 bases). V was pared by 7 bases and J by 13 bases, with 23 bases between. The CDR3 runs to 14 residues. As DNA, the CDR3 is TGTGCCAGCATAGGGGGACCAAACCAAGAGACCCAGTTCTTC. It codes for CASIGGPNQETQFF.

Here the CDR3 DNA reads TGTGCCAGCAGTTACTCTCCTGGGGCCAACGTCCTGACTTTC. The encoded protein is CASSYSPGANVLTF. The chain combines TRBV6-6 with TRBJ2-6; D gene unclear. Trimming stripped 0 bases from V and 2 bases from J, with 2 bases between. The CDR3 runs to 14 residues. Germline CDR1 is MNHNY and CDR2 is SVGAGI (reference sequence).

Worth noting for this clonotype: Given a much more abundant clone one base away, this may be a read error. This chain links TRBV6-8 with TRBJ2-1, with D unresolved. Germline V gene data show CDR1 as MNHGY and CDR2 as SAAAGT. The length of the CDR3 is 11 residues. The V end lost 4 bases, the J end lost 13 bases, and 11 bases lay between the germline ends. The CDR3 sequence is CASSSTETQFF. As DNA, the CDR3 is TGTGCCAGCAGTTCCACAGAGACCCAGTTCTTC.

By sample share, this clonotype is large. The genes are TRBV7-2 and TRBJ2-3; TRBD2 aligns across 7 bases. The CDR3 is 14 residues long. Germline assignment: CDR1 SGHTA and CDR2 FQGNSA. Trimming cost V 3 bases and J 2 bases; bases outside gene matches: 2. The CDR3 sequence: CASSFGGSTDTQYF. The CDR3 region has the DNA TGTGCCAGCAGCTTCGGGGGGTCCACAGATACGCAGTATTTT.

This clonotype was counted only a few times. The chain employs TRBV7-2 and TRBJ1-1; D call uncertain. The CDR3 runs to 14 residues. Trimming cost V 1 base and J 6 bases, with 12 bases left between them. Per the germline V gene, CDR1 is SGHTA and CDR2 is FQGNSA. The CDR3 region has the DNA TGTGCCAGCAGCTTAGGCAGTTCAACGGCTGAAGCTTTCTTT. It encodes CASSLGSSTAEAFF.

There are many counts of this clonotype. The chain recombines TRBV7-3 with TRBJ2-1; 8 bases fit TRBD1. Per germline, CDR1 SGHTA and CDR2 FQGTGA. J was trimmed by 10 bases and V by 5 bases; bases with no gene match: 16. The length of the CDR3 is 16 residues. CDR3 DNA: TGTGCCAGCAGCCCTAACCGGCATGGACAGGGTCGCGAGCAGTTCTTC. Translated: CASSPNRHGQGREQFF.

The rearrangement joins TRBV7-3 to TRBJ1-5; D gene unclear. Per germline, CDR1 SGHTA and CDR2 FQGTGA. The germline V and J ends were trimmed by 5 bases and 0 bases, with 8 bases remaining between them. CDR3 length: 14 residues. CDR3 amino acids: CASSPSYSNQPQHF. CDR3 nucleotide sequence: TGTGCCAGCAGCCCTTCCTATAGCAATCAGCCCCAGCATTTT.

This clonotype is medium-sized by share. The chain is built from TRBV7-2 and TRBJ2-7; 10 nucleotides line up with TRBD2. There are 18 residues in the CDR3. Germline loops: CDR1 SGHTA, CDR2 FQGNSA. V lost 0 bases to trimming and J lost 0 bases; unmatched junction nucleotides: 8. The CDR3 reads CASSLASSGSSYSYEQYF. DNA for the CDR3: TGTGCCAGCAGCTTAGCTTCTAGCGGGAGTTCCTACTCCTACGAGCAGTACTTC. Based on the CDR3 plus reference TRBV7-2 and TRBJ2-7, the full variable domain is GAGVSQSPSNKVTEKGKDVELRCDPISGHTALYWYRQSLGQGLEFLIYFQGNSAPDKSGLPSDRFSAERTGGSVSTLTIQRTQQEDSAVYLCASSLASSGSSYSYEQYFGPGTRLTVT.